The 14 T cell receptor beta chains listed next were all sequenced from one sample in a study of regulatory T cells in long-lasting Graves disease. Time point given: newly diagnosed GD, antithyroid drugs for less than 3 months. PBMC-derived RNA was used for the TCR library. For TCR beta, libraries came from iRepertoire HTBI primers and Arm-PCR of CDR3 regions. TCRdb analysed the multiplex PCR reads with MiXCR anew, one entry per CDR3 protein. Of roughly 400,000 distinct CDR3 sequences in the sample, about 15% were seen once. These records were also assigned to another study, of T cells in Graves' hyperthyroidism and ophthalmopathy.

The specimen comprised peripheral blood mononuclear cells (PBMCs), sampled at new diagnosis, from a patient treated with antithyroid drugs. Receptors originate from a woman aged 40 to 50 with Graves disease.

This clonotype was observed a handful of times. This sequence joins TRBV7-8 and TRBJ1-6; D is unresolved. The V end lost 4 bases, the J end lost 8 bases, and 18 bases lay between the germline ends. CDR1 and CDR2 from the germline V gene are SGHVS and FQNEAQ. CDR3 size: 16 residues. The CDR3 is CASSSDMVVADSPLHF. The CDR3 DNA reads TGTGCCAGCAGCTCCGATATGGTAGTAGCGGATTCACCCCTCCACTTT.

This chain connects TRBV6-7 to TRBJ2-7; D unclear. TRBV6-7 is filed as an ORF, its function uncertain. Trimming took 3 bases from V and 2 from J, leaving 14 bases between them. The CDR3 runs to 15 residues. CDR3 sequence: CASSYPHDKAYEQYF. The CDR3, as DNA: TGTGCCAGCAGTTATCCGCACGATAAGGCCTACGAGCAGTACTTC.

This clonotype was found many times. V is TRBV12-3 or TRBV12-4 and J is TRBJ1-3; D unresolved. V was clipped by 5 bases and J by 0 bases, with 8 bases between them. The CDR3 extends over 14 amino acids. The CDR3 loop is CASSMTPSGNTIYF. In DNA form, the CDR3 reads TGTGCCAGCAGTATGACACCCTCTGGAAACACCATATATTTT.

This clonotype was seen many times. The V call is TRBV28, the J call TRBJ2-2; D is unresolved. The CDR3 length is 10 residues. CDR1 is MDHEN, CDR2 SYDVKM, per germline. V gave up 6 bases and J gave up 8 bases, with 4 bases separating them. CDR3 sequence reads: CASRRGELFF. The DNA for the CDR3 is TGTGCCAGCAGAAGAGGGGAGCTGTTTTTT.

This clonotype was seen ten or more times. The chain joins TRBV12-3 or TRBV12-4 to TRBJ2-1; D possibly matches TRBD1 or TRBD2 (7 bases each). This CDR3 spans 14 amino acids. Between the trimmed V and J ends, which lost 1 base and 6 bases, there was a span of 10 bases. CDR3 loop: CASSLGRGGNEQFF. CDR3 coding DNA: TGTGCCAGCAGTTTAGGCAGGGGGGGCAATGAGCAGTTCTTC.

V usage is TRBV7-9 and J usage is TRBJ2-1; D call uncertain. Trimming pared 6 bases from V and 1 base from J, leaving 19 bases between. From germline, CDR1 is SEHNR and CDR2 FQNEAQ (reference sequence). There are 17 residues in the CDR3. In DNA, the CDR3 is TGTGCCAGCAGACCCATCGCTAGGGCAAGGTCCTACAATGAGCAGTTCTTC. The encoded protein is CASRPIARARSYNEQFF.

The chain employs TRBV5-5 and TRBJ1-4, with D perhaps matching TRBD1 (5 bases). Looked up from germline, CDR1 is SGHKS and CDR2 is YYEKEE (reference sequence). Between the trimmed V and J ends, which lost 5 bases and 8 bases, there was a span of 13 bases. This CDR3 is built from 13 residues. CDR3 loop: CASRMGTIEKLFF. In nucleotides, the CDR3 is TGTGCCAGCAGGATGGGGACGATAGAAAAACTGTTTTTT.

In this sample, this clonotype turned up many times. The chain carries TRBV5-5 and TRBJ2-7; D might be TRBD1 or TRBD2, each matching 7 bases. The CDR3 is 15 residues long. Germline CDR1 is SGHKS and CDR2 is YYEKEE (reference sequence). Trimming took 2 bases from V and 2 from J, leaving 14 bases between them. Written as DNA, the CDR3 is TGTGCCAGCAGCTTTCTGCAGGGGGGGACCTACGAGCAGTACTTC. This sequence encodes CASSFLQGGTYEQYF. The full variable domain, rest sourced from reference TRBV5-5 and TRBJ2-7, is DAGVTQSPTHLIKTRGQQVTLRCSPISGHKSVSWYQQVLGQGPQFIFQYYEKEERGRGNFPDRFSARQFPNYSSELNVNALLLGDSALYLCASSFLQGGTYEQYFGPGTRLTVT.

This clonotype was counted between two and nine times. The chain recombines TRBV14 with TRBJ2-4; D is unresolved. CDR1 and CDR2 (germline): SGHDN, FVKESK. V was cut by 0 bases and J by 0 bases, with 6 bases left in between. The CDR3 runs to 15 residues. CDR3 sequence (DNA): TGTGCCAGCAGCCAAGATGGGGTAGCCAAAAACATTCAGTACTTC. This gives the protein CASSQDGVAKNIQYF. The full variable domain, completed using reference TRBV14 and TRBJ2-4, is EAGVTQFPSHSVIEKGQTVTLRCDPISGHDNLYWYRRVMGKEIKFLLHFVKESKQDESGMPNNRFLAERTGGTYSTLKVQPAELEDSGVYFCASSQDGVAKNIQYFGAGTRLSVL.

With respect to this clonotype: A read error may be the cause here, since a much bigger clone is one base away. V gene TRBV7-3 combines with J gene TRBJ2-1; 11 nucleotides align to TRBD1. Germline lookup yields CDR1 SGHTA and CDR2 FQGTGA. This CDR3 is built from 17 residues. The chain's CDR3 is CASSLSPGTGGYNEEFF. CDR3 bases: TGTGCCAGCAGCTTAAGTCCCGGGACAGGGGGATACAATGAGGAGTTCTTC. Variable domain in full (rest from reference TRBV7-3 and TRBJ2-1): GAGVSQTPSNKVTEKGKYVELRCDPISGHTALYWYRQSLGQGPEFLIYFQGTGAADDSGLPNDRFFAVRPEGSVSTLKIQRTERGDSAVYLCASSLSPGTGGYNEEFFGPGTRLTVL.

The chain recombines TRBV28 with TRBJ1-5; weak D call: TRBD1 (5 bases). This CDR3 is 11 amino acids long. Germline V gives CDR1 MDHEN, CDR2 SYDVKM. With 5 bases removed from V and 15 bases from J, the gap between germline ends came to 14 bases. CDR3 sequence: CASSHGTGWHF. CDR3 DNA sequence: TGTGCCAGCAGTCACGGGACCGGATGGCATTTT.

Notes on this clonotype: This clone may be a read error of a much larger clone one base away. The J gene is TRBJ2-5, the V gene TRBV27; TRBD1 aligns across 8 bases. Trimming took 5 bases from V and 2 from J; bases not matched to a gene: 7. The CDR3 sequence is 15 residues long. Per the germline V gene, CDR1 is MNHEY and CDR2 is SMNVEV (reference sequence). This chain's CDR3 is CASSARGPQQETQYF. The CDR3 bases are TGTGCCAGCAGTGCCAGGGGGCCGCAACAAGAGACCCAGTACTTC.

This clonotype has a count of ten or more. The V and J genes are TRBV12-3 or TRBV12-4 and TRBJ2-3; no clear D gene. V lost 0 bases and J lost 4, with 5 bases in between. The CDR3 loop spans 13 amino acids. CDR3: CASSLALSDTQYF. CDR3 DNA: TGTGCCAGCAGTTTAGCGCTCTCAGATACGCAGTATTTT.

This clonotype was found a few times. In DNA, the CDR3 is TGTGCCAGCTCACCAAACCCAGGGAACTCACCCCTCCACTTT. This translates into CASSPNPGNSPLHF. The genes are TRBV18 and TRBJ1-6; a possible D gene is TRBD1 (5 bases). The CDR3 contains 14 residues. Trimming pared 2 bases from V and 10 bases from J, leaving 12 bases between. From germline, CDR1 is KGHSH and CDR2 LQKENI.